At least ten counts were recorded for the clone carrying this T cell receptor (beta chain). Coverage ceases 3 residues before the CDR3 finishes, and the germline J gene fills in the end. The data were taken from a study of T cell clonality in common variable immunodeficiency. Generated by immunoSEQ multiplex PCR, the TCRdb table keeps only in-frame clones and is missing some. This sample includes some 42,000 clones with no singletons; its ten biggest clones take up over 1.2%. The CDR3 sequence is 14 residues long. V lost 0 bases and J lost 7, with 8 bases in between. CDR1 and CDR2 from the germline V gene are KGHDR and SFDVKD.

The sample consisted of peripheral blood mononuclear cells. The sequence derives from a person aged 18 to 75 in good health. The J gene is TRBJ2-2, the V gene TRBV24-1; no reliable D call. The covered CDR3 bases are TGTGCCACCAGTGATTTGCAAATCTACGGGGAG. Amino acids: CATSDLQIYGE. The whole CDR3 region reads CATSDLQIYGELFF.